The entry below gives a single T cell receptor beta chain sequence along with its context. Its antigen is currently unknown. This record belongs to a study of T cell responses to AZD1222 COVID-19 vaccine. Turning to the study itself: Pooling of second doses given at about 4 or about 12 weeks was done. Study-wide findings and caveats: Dominant at 160-218 and 743-854, vaccine-associated CD4 TCRs also spanned spike. The breadth and depth of Spike-specific TCRs increased once two AZD1222 doses had been given.

The CDR3 is made up of 18 amino acids. V was cut by 1 base and J by 2 bases, with 20 bases left in between. Per the germline V gene, CDR1 is SGHVS and CDR2 is FNYEAQ. The method was immunoSEQ multiplex PCR; TCRdb's version includes in-frame clones alone and lacks a portion of them. The repertoire consists of 150,000 to 200,000 clones, with roughly 92% occurring once and the leading ten covering roughly 2.3%. This specimen consisted of peripheral blood, obtained on day 0 of AZD1222 vaccination. V is TRBV7-6 and J is TRBJ2-5, with a weak D call TRBD1 (6 bases). The TCR sequence derives from an adult in good health. The CDR3 nucleotides are TGTGCCAGCAGCTTAGGTCGCTTTGTCAGGGGAACGCAAGAGACCCAGTACTTC. Its translation: CASSLGRFVRGTQETQYF.